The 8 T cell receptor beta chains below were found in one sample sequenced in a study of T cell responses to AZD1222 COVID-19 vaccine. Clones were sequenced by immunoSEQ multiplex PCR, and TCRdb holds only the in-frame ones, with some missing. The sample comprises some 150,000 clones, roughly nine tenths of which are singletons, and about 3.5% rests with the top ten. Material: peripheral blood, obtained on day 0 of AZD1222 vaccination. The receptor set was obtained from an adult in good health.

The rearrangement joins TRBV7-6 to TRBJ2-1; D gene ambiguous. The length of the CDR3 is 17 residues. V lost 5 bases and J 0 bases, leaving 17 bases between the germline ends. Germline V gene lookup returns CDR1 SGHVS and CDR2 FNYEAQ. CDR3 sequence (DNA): TGTGCCAGCAGCCAGACAAGGACCTTGGGCTCCTACAATGAGCAGTTCTTC. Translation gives CASSQTRTLGSYNEQFF. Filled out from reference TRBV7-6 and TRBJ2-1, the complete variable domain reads GAGVSQSPRYKVTKRGQDVALRCDPISGHVSLYWYRQALGQGPEFLTYFNYEAQQDKSGLPNDRFSAERPEGSISTLTIQRTEQRDSAMYRCASSQTRTLGSYNEQFFGPGTRLTVL.

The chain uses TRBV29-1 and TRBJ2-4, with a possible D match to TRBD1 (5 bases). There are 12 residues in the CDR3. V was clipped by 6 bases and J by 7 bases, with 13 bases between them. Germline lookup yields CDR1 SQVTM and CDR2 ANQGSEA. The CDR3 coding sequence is TGCAGCGTCGTTGACAGTCTTAACATTCAGTACTTC. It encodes CSVVDSLNIQYF.

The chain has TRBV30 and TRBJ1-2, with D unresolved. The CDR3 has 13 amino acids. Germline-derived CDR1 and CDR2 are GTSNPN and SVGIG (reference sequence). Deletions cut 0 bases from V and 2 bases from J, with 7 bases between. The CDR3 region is CAWSVGQNYGYTF. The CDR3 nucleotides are TGTGCCTGGAGTGTAGGTCAAAACTATGGCTACACCTTC.

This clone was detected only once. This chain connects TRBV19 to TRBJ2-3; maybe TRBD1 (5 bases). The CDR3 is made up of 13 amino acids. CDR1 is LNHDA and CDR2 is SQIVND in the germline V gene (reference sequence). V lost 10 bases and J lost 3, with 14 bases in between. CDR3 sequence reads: CATQGGWTDTQYF. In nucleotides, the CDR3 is TGTGCCACCCAGGGTGGGTGGACAGATACGCAGTATTTT.

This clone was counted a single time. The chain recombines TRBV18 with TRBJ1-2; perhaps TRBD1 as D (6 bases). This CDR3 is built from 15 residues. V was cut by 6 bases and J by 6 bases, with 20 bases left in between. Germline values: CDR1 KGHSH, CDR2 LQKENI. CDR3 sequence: CASSPASDQGNGYTF. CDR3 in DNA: TGTGCCAGCTCTCCCGCCTCCGATCAGGGGAATGGCTACACCTTC.

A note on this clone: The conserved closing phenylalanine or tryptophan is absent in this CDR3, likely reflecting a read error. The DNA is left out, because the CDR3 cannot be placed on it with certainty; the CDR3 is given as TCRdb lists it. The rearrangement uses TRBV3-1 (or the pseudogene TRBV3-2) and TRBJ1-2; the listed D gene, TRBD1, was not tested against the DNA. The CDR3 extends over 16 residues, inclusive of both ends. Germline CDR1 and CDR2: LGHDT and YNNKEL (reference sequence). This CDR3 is CASSQEGHQLGRGPSY.

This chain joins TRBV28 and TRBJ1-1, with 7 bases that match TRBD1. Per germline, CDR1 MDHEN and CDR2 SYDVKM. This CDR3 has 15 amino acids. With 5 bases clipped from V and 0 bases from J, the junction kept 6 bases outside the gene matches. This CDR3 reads CASSVGGGVNTEAFF. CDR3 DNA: TGTGCCAGCAGTGTAGGGGGCGGCGTGAACACTGAAGCTTTCTTT. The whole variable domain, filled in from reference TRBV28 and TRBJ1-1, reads DVKVTQSSRYLVKRTGEKVFLECVQDMDHENMFWYRQDPGLGLRLIYFSYDVKMKEKGDIPEGYSVSREKKERFSLILESASTNQTSMYLCASSVGGGVNTEAFFGQGTRLTVV.

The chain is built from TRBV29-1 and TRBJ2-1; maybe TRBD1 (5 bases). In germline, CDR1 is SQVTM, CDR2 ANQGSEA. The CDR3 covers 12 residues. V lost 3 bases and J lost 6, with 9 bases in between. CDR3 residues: CSVDYTGNEQFF. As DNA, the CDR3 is TGCAGCGTTGACTACACAGGCAATGAGCAGTTCTTC.